These 3 T cell receptor beta chains came from one sample sequenced in a study of CD8 T cells in ankylosing spondylitis. TCRdb re-called the 5' RACE reads with MiXCR, one entry per CDR3 protein. Of about 360,000 distinct CDR3 sequences in the sample, more than 20% are singletons; the top ten hold roughly 14%. Sequenced input: blood, either unsorted or a sorted T cell fraction (not recorded which). These receptors were taken from a male donor with ankylosing spondylitis or in good health (not recorded which).

Only a few counts were recorded for this clonotype. The V and J genes are TRBV25-1 and TRBJ2-7; weak D call: TRBD1 (5 bases). This CDR3 spans 15 amino acids. CDR1 and CDR2 from the germline V gene are MGHDK and SYGVNS. With 1 base removed from V and 2 bases from J, the gap between germline ends came to 12 bases. CDR3 sequence (DNA): TGTGCCAGCAGTGAATCGACAGTGGTACCCTACGAGCAGTACTTC. As protein: CASSESTVVPYEQYF.

This clonotype was found a few times. CDR3 loop: CSADTSVEEQYF. Here the CDR3 DNA reads TGCAGTGCCGATACTAGCGTGGAAGAGCAGTACTTC. This chain joins TRBV20-1 and TRBJ2-7; TRBD2 matches 7 bases. From germline, CDR1 is DFQATT and CDR2 SNEGSKA (reference sequence). This CDR3 comprises 12 residues. The V and J ends lost 6 bases and 7 bases, in that order; junction bases with no gene match: 9.

The rearrangement joins TRBV7-6 to TRBJ1-1; D is ambiguous. The V and J ends lost 2 bases and 0 bases respectively, with 10 bases between them. The germline V gene encodes CDR1 SGHVS and CDR2 FNYEAQ. The CDR3 is 15 residues long. Here the CDR3 DNA reads TGTGCCAGCAGCTTAACCCGGACGGTGAACACTGAAGCTTTCTTT. This translates into CASSLTRTVNTEAFF.